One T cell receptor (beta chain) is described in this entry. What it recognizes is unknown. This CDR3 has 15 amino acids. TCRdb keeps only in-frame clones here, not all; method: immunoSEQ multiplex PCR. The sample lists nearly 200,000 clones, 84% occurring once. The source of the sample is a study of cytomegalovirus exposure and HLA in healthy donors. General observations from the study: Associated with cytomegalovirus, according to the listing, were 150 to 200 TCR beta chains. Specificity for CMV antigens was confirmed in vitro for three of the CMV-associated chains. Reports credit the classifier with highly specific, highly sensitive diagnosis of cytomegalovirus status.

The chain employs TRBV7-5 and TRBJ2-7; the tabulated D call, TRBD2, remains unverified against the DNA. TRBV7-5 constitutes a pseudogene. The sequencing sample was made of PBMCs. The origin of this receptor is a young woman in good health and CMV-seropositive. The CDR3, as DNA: TGTGCCAGAAGCTTAAATAAGGTGCGGGCTTACGAGCAGTACTTC. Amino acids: CARSLNKVRAYEQYF.